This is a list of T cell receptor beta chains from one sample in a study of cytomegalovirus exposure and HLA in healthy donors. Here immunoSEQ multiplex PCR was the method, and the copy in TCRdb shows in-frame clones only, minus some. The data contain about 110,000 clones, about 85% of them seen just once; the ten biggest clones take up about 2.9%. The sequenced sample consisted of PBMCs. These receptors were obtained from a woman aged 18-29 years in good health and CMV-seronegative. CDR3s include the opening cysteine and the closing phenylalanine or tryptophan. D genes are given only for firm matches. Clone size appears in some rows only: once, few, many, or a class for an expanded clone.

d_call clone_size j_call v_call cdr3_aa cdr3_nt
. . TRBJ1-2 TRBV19 CASSIGNSNGYTF TGTGCCAGTAGTATAGGGAACAGTAATGGCTACACCTTC
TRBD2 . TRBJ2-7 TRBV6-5 CASSSSGGALEQYF TGTGCCAGCAGTTCCAGCGGGGGGGCTCTCGAGCAGTACTTC
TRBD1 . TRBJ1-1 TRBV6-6 CASSYRDRGQNTEAFF TGTGCCAGCAGTTACCGGGACAGGGGGCAGAACACTGAAGCTTTCTTT
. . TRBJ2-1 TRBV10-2 CASSSLNPYNEQFF TGCGCCAGCAGTAGCCTGAACCCCTACAATGAGCAGTTCTTC
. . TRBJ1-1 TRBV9 CASGGGGYTEAFF TGTGCCAGCGGGGGGGGCGGGTACACTGAAGCTTTCTTT
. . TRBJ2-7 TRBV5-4 CASTAGPLLTYEQYF TGTGCCAGCACCGCGGGACCGCTTTTGACCTACGAGCAGTACTTC
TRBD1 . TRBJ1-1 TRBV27 CASRGAGGYAFF TGTGCCAGCAGGGGAGCAGGGGGATACGCTTTCTTT
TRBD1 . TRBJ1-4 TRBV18 CASSRQGREEKLFF TGTGCCAGCTCACGACAGGGGAGAGAGGAAAAACTGTTTTTT
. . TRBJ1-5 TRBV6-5 CASSVSNNQPQHF TGTGCCAGCAGCGTGTCTAACAATCAGCCCCAGCATTTT
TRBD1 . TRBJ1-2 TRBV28 CASRIPTGELNYGYTF TGTGCCAGCAGAATCCCGACAGGGGAATTAAACTATGGCTACACCTTC
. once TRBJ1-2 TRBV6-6 CASSHRPGANYGYTF TGTGCCAGCAGTCACCGCCCAGGGGCTAACTATGGCTACACCTTC
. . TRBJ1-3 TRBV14 CASSRSHNTIYF TGTGCCAGCAGCCGGAGCCACAACACCATATATTTT
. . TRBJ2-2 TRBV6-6 CASSYVQGWGTGELFF TGTGCCAGCAGTTACGTCCAGGGCTGGGGCACCGGGGAGCTGTTTTTT
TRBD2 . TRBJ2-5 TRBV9 CASAAGGETQYF TGTGCCAGCGCCGCGGGGGGGGAGACCCAGTACTTC
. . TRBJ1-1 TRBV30 CACQPGVVEAFF TGTGCCTGTCAACCAGGGGTGGTTGAAGCTTTCTTT
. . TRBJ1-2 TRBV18 CASSPEGRKEYGYTF TGTGCCAGCTCACCAGAGGGCAGGAAGGAGTATGGCTACACCTTC
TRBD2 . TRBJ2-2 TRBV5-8 CASSLGVSGGENTGELFF TGTGCCAGCAGCTTGGGGGTTAGCGGGGGAGAGAACACCGGGGAGCTGTTTTTT
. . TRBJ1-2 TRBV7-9 CASSPPDRPGYTF TGTGCCAGCAGCCCACCCGACAGACCTGGCTACACCTTC
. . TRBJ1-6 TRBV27 CASSLSKDWTTPNSPLHF TGTGCCAGCAGTTTATCGAAGGATTGGACTACTCCAAATTCACCCCTCCACTTT
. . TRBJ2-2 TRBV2 CASAGRGGGELFF TGTGCCAGCGCGGGGCGTGGAGGCGGGGAGCTGTTTTTT
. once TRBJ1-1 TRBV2 CASSGWDKNTEAFF TGTGCCAGCAGCGGGTGGGACAAGAACACTGAAGCTTTCTTT
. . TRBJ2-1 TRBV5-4 CASSRESSGEQFF TGTGCCAGCAGCCGGGAATCCTCGGGTGAGCAGTTCTTC
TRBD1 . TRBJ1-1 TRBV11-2 CASSRTGGTEAFF TGTGCCAGCAGCCGTACAGGGGGGACTGAAGCTTTCTTT
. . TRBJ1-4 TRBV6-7 CARTNVNEKLFF TGTGCCAGGACAAATGTTAATGAAAAACTGTTTTTT
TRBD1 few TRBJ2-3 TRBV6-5 CASSKDRGLTDTQYF TGTGCCAGCAGCAAGGACAGGGGGCTCACAGATACGCAGTATTTT
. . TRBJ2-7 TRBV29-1 CSVRDSPYEQYF TGCAGCGTCAGAGACAGCCCCTACGAGCAGTACTTC
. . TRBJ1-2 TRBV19 CASSRTLGGDGYTF TGTGCCAGTAGTAGGACCCTCGGAGGGGATGGCTACACCTTC
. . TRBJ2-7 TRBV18 CASSPVSGAYEQYF TGTGCCAGCTCACCAGTTAGCGGCGCTTACGAGCAGTACTTC
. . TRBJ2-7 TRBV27 CASSFSTTGDEQYF TGTGCCAGCAGTTTCTCGACTACTGGTGACGAGCAGTACTTC
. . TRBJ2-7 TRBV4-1 CASSQDSFRGEQYF TGCGCCAGCAGCCAAGATAGCTTCAGGGGCGAGCAGTACTTC
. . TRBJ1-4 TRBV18 CASSPQGSNEKLFF TGTGCCAGCTCACCTCAGGGATCAAATGAAAAACTGTTTTTT
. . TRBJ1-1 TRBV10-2 CASCIQGSTEAFF TGCGCCAGCTGCATACAGGGATCCACTGAAGCTTTCTTT
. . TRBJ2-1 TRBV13 CASSGGLHGYNEQFF TGTGCCAGCAGCGGCGGACTGCACGGCTACAATGAGCAGTTCTTC
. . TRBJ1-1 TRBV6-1 CASRDLGMNTEAFF TGTGCCAGCAGGGACTTAGGTATGAACACTGAAGCTTTCTTT
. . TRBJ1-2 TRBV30 CAWNKGADGYTF TGTGCCTGGAACAAAGGGGCGGATGGCTACACCTTC
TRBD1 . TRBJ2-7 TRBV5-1 CASSRGTGGLEQYF TGCGCCAGCAGCCGCGGGACAGGGGGCCTCGAGCAGTACTTC
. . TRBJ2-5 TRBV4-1 CASSQVEAGETQYF TGCGCCAGCAGCCAAGTTGAGGCCGGGGAGACCCAGTACTTC
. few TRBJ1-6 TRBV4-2 CASSQDMLVSGPLHF TGTGCCAGCAGCCAAGATATGTTGGTCTCAGGGCCCCTCCACTTT
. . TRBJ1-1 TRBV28 CASSLFRQIGMNTEAFF TGTGCCAGCAGTTTATTCCGACAGATAGGAATGAACACTGAAGCTTTCTTT
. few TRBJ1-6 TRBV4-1 CASSQDSWSGSPLHF TGCGCCAGCAGCCAGGACAGTTGGTCGGGATCACCCCTCCACTTT
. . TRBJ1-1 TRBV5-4 CASSLEGRPEAFF TGTGCCAGCAGCTTGGAGGGGCGGCCTGAAGCTTTCTTT
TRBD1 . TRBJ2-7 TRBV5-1 CASSLNLQGAHEQYF TGCGCCAGCAGCTTGAATCTACAGGGGGCTCACGAGCAGTACTTC
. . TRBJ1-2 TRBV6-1 CASSGVSASERLYGYTF TGTGCCAGCAGTGGGGTCAGCGCTTCGGAGAGACTCTATGGCTACACCTTC
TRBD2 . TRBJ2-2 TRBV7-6 CASSSTLILAGVAGELFF TGTGCCAGCAGCTCCACCTTGATACTAGCGGGGGTAGCCGGGGAGCTGTTTTTT
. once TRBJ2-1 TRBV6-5 CASSYSSLSSYNEQFF TGTGCCAGCAGTTACTCGAGCCTGAGCTCCTACAATGAGCAGTTCTTC
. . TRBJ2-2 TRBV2 CASSPYTGELFF TGTGCCAGCAGTCCCTACACCGGGGAGCTGTTTTTT
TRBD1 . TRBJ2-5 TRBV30 CAWGGTGGGETQYF TGTGCCTGGGGGGGGACAGGGGGCGGAGAGACCCAGTACTTC
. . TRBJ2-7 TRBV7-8 CASKLTVGAYEQYF TGTGCCAGCAAGCTTACGGTCGGAGCCTACGAGCAGTACTTC
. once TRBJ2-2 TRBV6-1 CATLGLQNTGELFF TGTGCCACCCTTGGGCTGCAGAACACCGGGGAGCTGTTTTTT
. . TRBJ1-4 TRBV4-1 CASSQSEKLFF TGCGCCAGCAGCCAGAGCGAAAAACTGTTTTTT
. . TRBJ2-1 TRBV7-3 CASSLSIGSSYNEQFF TGTGCCAGCAGCTTAAGTATCGGTAGCTCCTACAATGAGCAGTTCTTC
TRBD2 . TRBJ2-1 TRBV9 CASSVGLLAGGSVNEQFF TGTGCCAGCAGCGTAGGTCTGTTGGCGGGGGGATCCGTAAATGAGCAGTTCTTC
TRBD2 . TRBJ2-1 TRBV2 CASRSGLAGRNEQFF TGTGCCAGCCGAAGCGGACTAGCGGGGCGCAATGAGCAGTTCTTC
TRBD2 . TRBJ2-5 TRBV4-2 CASSPTGGEETQYF TGTGCCAGCAGCCCGACGGGGGGAGAAGAGACCCAGTACTTC
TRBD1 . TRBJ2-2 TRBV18 CASSSLFRDRGPSGELFF TGTGCCAGCTCATCTCTGTTCCGGGACAGGGGCCCTTCCGGGGAGCTGTTTTTT
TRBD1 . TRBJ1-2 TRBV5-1 CASSWGQGFIMDGYTF TGCGCCAGCAGCTGGGGACAGGGGTTTATTATGGATGGCTACACCTTC